The table lists the clone carrying this T cell receptor beta chain with a few counts. Its antigen is as yet unknown. Trimming took 5 bases from V and 13 from J, leaving 15 bases between them. CDR1 SGHVS and CDR2 FQNEAQ come from the germline V gene. The CDR3 spans 13 residues. This entry is derived from a study of shared clonotypes between healthy human individuals. Study conclusions and caveats: Sequencing depth was expected to influence donor clonotype sharing.

The assay was carried out at the deep level. Some clones are missing from TCRdb's copy, which holds only in-frame ones; the method was immunoSEQ multiplex PCR. The sample holds 900,000 to 1,200,000 clones, 78% seen once. The rearrangement uses TRBV7-8 and TRBJ1-6; no firm D call. The specimen sequenced was memory CD4+ T cells from PBMCs. Subset here: CD45RA-negative fraction. The receptor's source is a man younger than 30 in good health. Some clones in this sample may be carry-over from other donors' samples. CDR3 in DNA: TGTGCCAGCAGCCAAGCGTCCCAACGTCCCCTCCACTTT. It yields the protein CASSQASQRPLHF.